This T cell receptor beta chain came from a study of T cells in narcolepsy. Using immunoSEQ multiplex PCR, the repertoire was profiled, and TCRdb retains in-frame clones only, with some absent. The sample records fewer than 35,000 clones, 75% to 85% being singletons. This CDR3 has 16 amino acids. Germline CDR1 is MGHRA and CDR2 is YSYEKL. Trimming left V 4 bases short and J 1 base short, with 17 bases between. With respect to this clone: Its specificity is not known.

Findings of the study overall: Some memory CD4+ repertoires had no autoreactive clone sequences. Healthy controls reportedly lacked the autoreactive clonotypes serially found in patients' blood.

The clonotype was recovered from a human donor with narcolepsy. The chain couples TRBV4-1 to TRBJ2-7, with D perhaps TRBD2 (5 bases). Sequenced: CD45RA- memory CD4+ T cells from PBMCs. The CDR3 DNA reads TGCGCCAGCAGCCTCCCAATCCGGGGTGAGTCCTACGAGCAGTACTTC. Its translation is CASSLPIRGESYEQYF.